The 27 T cell receptor beta chains given below trace back to one sample, sequenced in a study of spatial heterogeneity in lung cancer. TCRdb used MiXCR to reprocess the 5' RACE reads, holding one entry per CDR3 protein. Among approximately 7,800 distinct CDR3 sequences, 8.6% were seen once, and the ten largest hold about half. The time point: sample taken at primary tumor resection. No cell sorting; template was whole RNA from tumor, lung tissue or PBMC. The sample consisted of PBMCs, taken at surgery. These TCRs come from a male donor with early-stage non-small cell lung cancer.

This clonotype was recorded many times. Being off target in a library aimed at alpha chains, this beta chain has a size of little meaning. The V call is TRBV2, the J call TRBJ2-6; possible D gene TRBD1, 6 bases. Germline-derived CDR1 and CDR2 are SNHLY and FYNNEI. V lost 7 bases and J lost 2, with 12 bases in between. The length of the CDR3 is 15 residues. The CDR3 bases are TGTGCCAGCATGCAACAGGGTCCTGGGGCCAACGTCCTGACTTTC. Protein product: CASMQQGPGANVLTF.

This clonotype has ten or more counts. For a library built for alpha chains, this beta chain is a stray read; little rests on its size. V and J are TRBV7-2 and TRBJ1-6; tentatively, D is TRBD1 (6 bases). V lost 4 bases, J lost 2 bases, and 18 bases lay in between. Germline V gene lookup returns CDR1 SGHTA and CDR2 FQGNSA. The CDR3 is made up of 18 amino acids. Written as DNA, the CDR3 is TGTGCCAGCAGCTCCCCAATTGACAGGACTACCTATAATTCACCCCTCCACTTT. This sequence encodes CASSSPIDRTTYNSPLHF.

This clonotype was detected many times. This beta chain represents an off-target read in a library built for alpha chains; its size is of limited meaning. CDR3 coding DNA: TGTGCCAGCAGTGAAGAGAGAGGGAATGGCTACACCTTC. Amino acid sequence: CASSEERGNGYTF. This chain links TRBV2 with TRBJ1-2; D unclear. This CDR3 is built from 13 residues. V dropped 1 base and J dropped 6 bases, with 9 bases sitting between them. Germline V gene sequence: CDR1 SNHLY, CDR2 FYNNEI.

This clonotype was detected ten times or more. This beta chain slipped into a library made for alpha chains as a stray read, so its size is not meaningful. The CDR3 sequence: CASSPPFKGQVILPHSNQPQHF. The CDR3 DNA reads as TGTGCCAGCAGTCCCCCCTTTAAAGGACAGGTGATTCTCCCACATAGCAATCAGCCCCAGCATTTT. The chain has TRBV6-4 and TRBJ1-5, with 7 bases fitting TRBD1. The V gene end was trimmed by 5 bases and the J gene end by 0 bases; junction bases not matched to a gene: 25. The germline CDR1 and CDR2 sequences are MRHNA and SNTAGT. CDR3 size: 22 residues.

About this clonotype itself: As an off-target read in a library built for alpha chains, this beta chain has a frequency of little significance. The chain's CDR3 is CSVVTGTGAYEQYF. As DNA, the CDR3 is TGCAGCGTTGTAACCGGGACAGGGGCCTACGAGCAGTACTTC. The chain uses TRBV29-1 and TRBJ2-7; 10 nucleotides line up with TRBD1. This CDR3 comprises 14 residues. Per germline, CDR1 SQVTM and CDR2 ANQGSEA. Trimming removed 4 bases from V and 2 bases from J; junction bases left unmatched: 5.

By its share, this clonotype is medium-sized. Since it is a stray read in a library aimed at alpha chains, this beta chain has a size that is not meaningful. The chain joins TRBV20-1 to TRBJ2-7, with 7 nucleotides matching TRBD1. The CDR3 sequence is 14 residues long. Germline V CDR1 and CDR2: DFQATT, SNEGSKA (reference sequence). V gave up 3 bases and J gave up 3 bases; unmatched junction bases: 8. The CDR3 loop reads CSASLAGGNYEQYF. The CDR3 DNA is TGCAGTGCTAGTTTGGCAGGGGGTAACTACGAGCAGTACTTC.

This clonotype was observed at least ten times. This beta chain represents an off-target read in a library built for alpha chains; its size is of limited meaning. This sequence joins TRBV15 and TRBJ2-1; perhaps D is TRBD1 or TRBD2 (5 bases each). Germline assignment: CDR1 LNHNV and CDR2 YYDKDF (reference sequence). Trimming shortened V by 4 bases and J by 1 base, and 26 bases separated the two germline ends. CDR3 length equals 20 residues. The CDR3, as DNA: TGTGCCACCAGCACCCCGCAGCGGTCCACGGGGCCTGCATCCTACAATGAGCAGTTCTTC. Amino acids: CATSTPQRSTGPASYNEQFF.

This clonotype showed up many times. Because the library targeted alpha chains, this beta chain is an off-target read whose size means little. The chain has TRBV7-2 and TRBJ2-7, with D uncertain. Trimming shortened V by 1 base and J by 2 bases, and 9 bases separated the two germline ends. The V gene's germline CDR1 is SGHTA and CDR2 FQGNSA. The CDR3 loop spans 14 amino acids. The CDR3 coding sequence is TGTGCCAGCAGCTTAGATCCGGGCGCCTACGAGCAGTACTTC. Protein sequence: CASSLDPGAYEQYF.

This clonotype was counted ten times or more. Being off target in a library aimed at alpha chains, this beta chain has a size of little meaning. This sequence joins TRBV4-1 and TRBJ2-3, with 16 positions matching TRBD2. Trimming cost V 0 bases and J 1 base; bases outside gene matches: 4. The germline CDR1 and CDR2 sequences are MGHRA and YSYEKL. CDR3 length equals 19 residues. CDR3 in DNA: TGCGCCAGCAGCCAAGATGGGACTAGCGGGAGGGCCCGCACAGATACGCAGTATTTT. Its translation is CASSQDGTSGRARTDTQYF.

In its sample, this clonotype was seen a few times. This beta chain slipped into a library made for alpha chains as a stray read, so its size is not meaningful. V is TRBV5-1 and J is TRBJ1-4; 7 nucleotides agree with TRBD1. The germline CDR1 and CDR2 sequences are SGHRS and YFSETQ. V was clipped by 3 bases and J by 8 bases; unmatched bases: 10. The CDR3 is 15 amino acids. CDR3 nucleotides: TGCGCCAGCAGCTACACCGGGACAGAGGAAGAAAAACTGTTTTTT. Encoded protein: CASSYTGTEEEKLFF.

This clonotype was found many times. Being off target in a library aimed at alpha chains, this beta chain has a size of little meaning. The CDR3, as DNA: TGTGCCAGCAGCTTAAACGGGATTGCTACACATGAGCAGTTCTTC. This translates into CASSLNGIATHEQFF. The gene calls are TRBV7-3 and TRBJ2-1; maybe TRBD2 (5 bases). Germline CDR1 SGHTA, CDR2 FQGTGA. The CDR3 contains 15 residues. V dropped 1 base and J dropped 8 bases, with 15 bases sitting between them.

This clonotype was picked up a small number of times. The library was prepared for alpha chains; this beta chain is a stray read, so its frequency means little. This chain joins TRBV12-3 or TRBV12-4 and TRBJ2-1; D remains unclear. The CDR3 totals 12 residues. Trimming left V 3 bases short and J 7 bases short, with 7 bases between. CDR3 bases: TGTGCCAGCAGTTTGAGTAGGAATGAGCAGTTCTTC. Translation gives CASSLSRNEQFF.

This clonotype was seen at least ten times. For a library built for alpha chains, this beta chain is a stray read; little rests on its size. The genes are TRBV23-1 and TRBJ1-5, with D unresolved. TRBV23-1 is an open reading frame whose function is uncertain. The CDR3 sequence is 14 residues long. Trimming removed 0 bases from V and 5 bases from J, with 8 bases in between. The CDR3 coding sequence is TGCGCCAGCAGTCAATCGTACGGAGATCAGCCCCAGCATTTT. Amino acids: CASSQSYGDQPQHF.

Turning to this clonotype: Because this beta chain is a stray read in a library intended to capture alpha chains, its abundance should not be given much weight. The chain recombines TRBV5-1 with TRBJ2-2; D may be TRBD1 (6 bases). This CDR3 is 14 amino acids long. The germline V gene has CDR1 SGHRS and CDR2 YFSETQ. With 1 base removed from V and 5 bases from J, the gap between germline ends came to 9 bases. This chain's CDR3 is CASSLRQDTGELFF. The CDR3 coding sequence is TGCGCCAGCAGCTTGAGACAGGATACCGGGGAGCTGTTTTTT.

The sample holds many counts of this clonotype. A library made for alpha chains picked up this beta chain off target, so its size means little. The chain links TRBV11-3 to TRBJ2-1; D is uncertain. The V gene's germline CDR1 is SGHNT and CDR2 YENEEA. This CDR3 region has 13 residues. V lost 0 bases and J lost 7, with 7 bases in between. This CDR3 is CASSLEVGNEQFF. CDR3 nucleotides: TGTGCCAGCAGCTTAGAGGTAGGGAATGAGCAGTTCTTC.

This clonotype was seen at least ten times. This beta chain turned up in a library designed for alpha chains; as an off-target read, its abundance says little. The rearrangement links TRBV20-1 to TRBJ1-2, with 12 bases matching TRBD1. The CDR3 runs 14 residues. V trimming: 6 bases; J trimming: 8 bases; junction bases outside the gene matches: 10. Germline V gives CDR1 DFQATT, CDR2 SNEGSKA (reference sequence). The CDR3 DNA is TGCAGTGCCTCAGGGACAGGGGGCGGCCTAGGCTACACCTTC. It encodes CSASGTGGGLGYTF.

This clonotype was recorded many times. With the library built for alpha chains, this beta chain is off target and its frequency is not meaningful. This chain joins TRBV18 and TRBJ1-1; 9 bases fit TRBD1. CDR1 KGHSH and CDR2 LQKENI come from the germline V gene. The CDR3 is made up of 14 amino acids. Trimming removed 3 bases from V and 11 bases from J; junction bases left unmatched: 10. CDR3 residues: CASSPDRGATGAFF. CDR3 bases: TGTGCCAGCTCACCGGACAGGGGCGCTACGGGGGCTTTCTTT. Variable domain in full (rest from reference TRBV18 and TRBJ1-1): NAGVMQNPRHLVRRRGQEARLRCSPMKGHSHVYWYRQLPEEGLKFMVYLQKENIIDESGMPKERFSAEFPKEGPSILRIQQVVRGDSAAYFCASSPDRGATGAFFGQGTRLTVV.

Many counts were recorded for this clonotype. This beta chain slipped into a library made for alpha chains as a stray read, so its size is not meaningful. This chain joins TRBV2 and TRBJ2-5; 10 bases line up with TRBD2. With V trimmed by 4 bases and J by 4 bases, 3 bases remained unmatched. CDR1 SNHLY and CDR2 FYNNEI come from the germline V gene. The CDR3 loop spans 14 amino acids. Here the CDR3 reads CASSVRTSGETQYF. As DNA, the CDR3 is TGTGCCAGCAGTGTTAGGACTAGCGGAGAGACCCAGTACTTC.

This clonotype was found a few times. Found in a library prepared for alpha chains, this beta chain is an off-target read, and its abundance has little meaning. The chain employs TRBV27 and TRBJ1-5; 12 nucleotides line up with TRBD1. Germline lookup yields CDR1 MNHEY and CDR2 SMNVEV (reference sequence). V lost 6 bases, J lost 7 bases, and 4 bases stayed unmatched. The CDR3 spans 14 residues. CDR3 protein: CASSPGTGGQPQHF. CDR3 DNA: TGTGCCAGCAGCCCCGGGACAGGGGGCCAGCCCCAGCATTTT.

This clonotype came up a few times. This beta chain came through as a stray read in a library set up for alpha chains, and its size says little. This chain links TRBV30 with TRBJ1-1; D ambiguous. Germline lookup yields CDR1 GTSNPN and CDR2 SVGIG (reference sequence). The CDR3 loop spans 14 amino acids. Trimming removed 2 bases at V and 7 bases at J, with 17 bases between. Written as DNA, the CDR3 is TGTGCCTGGAGTACTATGGGGAGAGGACTTGAAGCTTTCTTT. This gives the protein CAWSTMGRGLEAFF.

This clonotype was counted many times. This beta chain lies outside the target of a library built for alpha chains; its clone size means little. The rearrangement uses TRBV30 and TRBJ1-5; 7 bases align to TRBD1. V trimming: 1 base; J trimming: 10 bases; junction bases outside the gene matches: 1. Germline CDR1 and CDR2: GTSNPN and SVGIG (reference sequence). There are 11 residues in the CDR3. The CDR3 is CAWSGTGPQHF. CDR3 nucleotide sequence: TGTGCCTGGAGTGGGACAGGACCCCAGCATTTT.

The sample holds many counts of this clonotype. The library was designed around alpha chains, so this beta chain is a stray read whose abundance carries little weight. The chain employs TRBV5-1 and TRBJ2-5; TRBD1 matches 7 bases. V trimming: 0 bases; J trimming: 3 bases; junction bases outside the gene matches: 2. CDR1 and CDR2 from the germline V gene are SGHRS and YFSETQ. The CDR3 spans 14 residues. The CDR3: CASSLAGTEETQYF. CDR3 nucleotides: TGCGCCAGCAGCTTGGCCGGGACAGAAGAGACCCAGTACTTC.

This clonotype was counted at least ten times. Little can be read into the size of this beta chain, an off-target read in a library designed for alpha chains. J is TRBJ1-1 and V is TRBV3-1, with D possibly TRBD1 on 5 matching bases. Trimming shortened V by 5 bases and J by 1 base, and 11 bases separated the two germline ends. Germline-derived CDR1 and CDR2 are LGHDT and YNNKEL (reference sequence). There are 14 residues in the CDR3. CDR3 loop: CASSYQGANTEAFF. The CDR3 DNA reads TGTGCCAGCAGCTACCAGGGAGCGAACACTGAAGCTTTCTTT.

This clonotype was seen ten or more times. With the library built for alpha chains, this beta chain is off target and its frequency is not meaningful. The CDR3 bases are TGTGCCAGCAGCTCCGGCCCGGCGGGAGGGAGTTACAATGAGCAGTTCTTC. Its translation is CASSSGPAGGSYNEQFF. This chain links TRBV7-2 with TRBJ2-1, with 9 bases that match TRBD2. This CDR3 contains 17 residues. J gave up 4 bases and V 4 bases, and 11 bases lay outside the gene matches. Germline V gene lookup returns CDR1 SGHTA and CDR2 FQGNSA.

This clonotype was seen ten or more times. This beta chain represents an off-target read in a library built for alpha chains; its size is of limited meaning. The chain carries TRBV10-3 and TRBJ1-1; D is undetermined. This CDR3 comprises 13 residues. Deletions cut 8 bases from V and 0 bases from J, with 10 bases between. Looked up from germline, CDR1 is ENHRY and CDR2 is SYGVKD. For the CDR3, the DNA is TGTGCCATCGCGGCCGCCATGAACACTGAAGCTTTCTTT. Translation: CAIAAAMNTEAFF.

The table lists this clonotype with many counts. Little can be read into the size of this beta chain, an off-target read in a library designed for alpha chains. The V gene is TRBV3-1, the J gene TRBJ1-5, with D perhaps matching TRBD1 (6 bases). V was cut by 1 base and J by 3 bases, with 7 bases left in between. This CDR3 has 14 amino acids. Germline V CDR1 and CDR2: LGHDT, YNNKEL (reference sequence). The CDR3 here is CASSQAGANQPQHF. The CDR3, as DNA: TGTGCCAGCAGCCAAGCAGGGGCCAATCAGCCCCAGCATTTT.

At least ten counts were recorded for this clonotype. This beta chain lies outside the target of a library built for alpha chains; its clone size means little. The genes are TRBV10-3 and TRBJ2-7; D uncertain. The V gene's germline CDR1 is ENHRY and CDR2 SYGVKD. The CDR3 extends over 14 amino acids. The germline V and J ends were trimmed by 10 bases and 3 bases, with 19 bases remaining between them. The CDR3 spells CATRTTLPVYEQYF. The DNA for the CDR3 is TGTGCCACCAGAACTACCTTGCCGGTCTACGAGCAGTACTTC.